This is a list of T cell receptor beta chains from one sample in a study of cytomegalovirus exposure and HLA in healthy donors. TCRdb's copy holds only in-frame clones and misses some; the assay was immunoSEQ multiplex PCR. There are 90,000 to 120,000 clones in the sample; around 80% occur only once, and about 3% lies in the top ten. Sequencing input: PBMCs. Source of these receptors: a woman in her forties in good health and CMV-seronegative. The CDR3 runs from the conserved cysteine through the conserved F or W. A D gene is named only where the DNA matches it firmly. Only some rows state a clone size, as once, few, many or a class for expanded clones.

clone size	J gene	D gene	V gene	CDR3 protein	CDR3 DNA
NA	TRBJ2-7	TRBD1	TRBV9	CASSGRDSSYEQYF	TGTGCCAGCAGCGGCCGGGACAGTTCCTACGAGCAGTACTTC
once	TRBJ2-7	TRBD1	TRBV6-8	CASRTRQGAQEPYEQYF	TGTGCCAGCAGAACCCGACAGGGGGCGCAGGAACCCTACGAGCAGTACTTC
NA	TRBJ1-2	NA	TRBV19	CASSIVDGGNYGYTF	TGTGCCAGTAGTATAGTTGACGGAGGTAACTATGGCTACACCTTC
NA	TRBJ2-5	TRBD1	TRBV15	CATRSPGQGGQETQYF	TGTGCCACCAGATCGCCGGGACAGGGGGGCCAAGAGACCCAGTACTTC
once	TRBJ2-2	TRBD2	TRBV7-8	CASSLGLAGYTGELFF	TGTGCCAGCAGCTTAGGACTAGCGGGATACACCGGGGAGCTGTTTTTT
NA	TRBJ2-7	NA	TRBV5-6	CASSLQGSYEQYF	TGTGCCAGCAGCTTGCAGGGTTCCTACGAGCAGTACTTC
NA	TRBJ1-2	TRBD1	TRBV28	CASSPRDRGYGYTF	TGTGCCAGCAGCCCACGGGACAGGGGCTATGGCTACACCTTC
NA	TRBJ2-3	NA	TRBV27	CASSRTGRDPVGDTQYF	TGTGCCAGCAGTCGTACCGGGCGGGACCCGGTTGGAGATACGCAGTATTTT
few	TRBJ2-6	TRBD2	TRBV19	CASRTSGGSYSGANVLTF	TGTGCCAGCCGGACTAGCGGGGGGTCGTACTCTGGGGCCAACGTCCTGACTTTC
few	TRBJ1-5	NA	TRBV27	CASSSFRGGSNQPQHF	TGTGCCAGCAGTTCCTTTCGGGGGGGCAGCAATCAGCCCCAGCATTTT
NA	TRBJ2-1	TRBD2	TRBV10-3	CAIRSSGGVLLENNEQFF	TGTGCCATCAGGTCTAGCGGGGGCGTTCTATTGGAGAACAATGAGCAGTTCTTC
NA	TRBJ2-3	NA	TRBV7-2	CASSLGQTDTQYF	TGTGCCAGCAGCTTAGGGCAGACAGATACGCAGTATTTT
NA	TRBJ2-5	NA	TRBV7-2	CASSLDQGRETQYF	TGTGCCAGCAGCTTGGACCAGGGTAGGGAGACCCAGTACTTC
NA	TRBJ2-2	TRBD1	TRBV4-2	CASSQEQGTTGELFF	TGTGCCAGCAGCCAAGAACAGGGGACCACCGGGGAGCTGTTTTTT
NA	TRBJ1-1	NA	TRBV7-9	CASSLPAGYISAEAFF	TGTGCCAGCAGCTTACCCGCAGGGTATATAAGCGCTGAAGCTTTCTTT
NA	TRBJ2-7	TRBD2	TRBV5-6	CASSYYLAGGPYEQYF	TGTGCCAGCAGCTATTACCTAGCGGGAGGGCCCTACGAGCAGTACTTC
few	TRBJ2-7	NA	TRBV4-1	CASSQEARYEQYF	TGCGCCAGCAGCCAAGAAGCGAGGTACGAGCAGTACTTC
NA	TRBJ2-1	NA	TRBV29-1	CSVVGGNSYNEQFF	TGCAGCGTTGTTGGGGGGAACTCCTACAATGAGCAGTTCTTC
NA	TRBJ1-1	NA	TRBV6-1	CASSTLRGTEAFF	TGTGCCAGCAGCACCCTCAGGGGCACTGAAGCTTTCTTT
NA	TRBJ1-5	NA	TRBV4-2	CASSQDRDQPQHF	TGTGCCAGCAGCCAAGATCGTGATCAGCCCCAGCATTTT
NA	TRBJ2-2	TRBD1	TRBV28	CASSPMDRLDTGELFF	TGTGCCAGCAGTCCCATGGACAGGTTGGACACCGGGGAGCTGTTTTTT
NA	TRBJ1-6	NA	TRBV6-6	CASSYSRPDFSPLHF	TGTGCCAGCAGTTACTCGAGGCCCGACTTTTCACCCCTCCACTTT
NA	TRBJ2-7	TRBD1	TRBV5-1	CASRGTGSYEQYF	TGCGCCAGCAGGGGGACAGGCTCCTACGAGCAGTACTTC
once	TRBJ1-1	NA	TRBV7-7	CASSLLANTEAFF	TGTGCCAGCAGCTTATTGGCGAACACTGAAGCTTTCTTT
NA	TRBJ2-2	NA	TRBV5-1	CASSLGTSNTGELFF	TGCGCCAGCAGCCTCGGGACATCGAACACCGGGGAGCTGTTTTTT
NA	TRBJ2-5	TRBD1	TRBV4-1	CASEVGGDRETQYF	TGCGCCAGCGAAGTAGGGGGCGACCGGGAGACCCAGTACTTC
NA	TRBJ1-1	NA	TRBV30	CAWSYGGLNTEAFF	TGTGCCTGGAGTTATGGGGGCCTGAACACTGAAGCTTTCTTT
NA	TRBJ1-1	NA	TRBV5-4	CASSYGGGAAFF	TGTGCCAGCAGCTACGGAGGAGGCGCAGCTTTCTTT
NA	TRBJ2-5	TRBD1	TRBV11-3	CASSPGTGEKTQYF	TGTGCCAGCAGCCCCGGGACAGGGGAAAAGACCCAGTACTTC
NA	TRBJ2-2	TRBD2	TRBV5-1	CASSFGLAGGDTGELFF	TGCGCCAGCAGCTTTGGACTAGCGGGAGGGGACACCGGGGAGCTGTTTTTT
few	TRBJ2-5	NA	TRBV5-1	CASREVGGQETQYF	TGCGCCAGCAGGGAGGTAGGAGGCCAAGAGACCCAGTACTTC
NA	TRBJ1-1	TRBD1	TRBV5-5	CASSQTGVTEAFF	TGTGCCAGCAGCCAGACAGGGGTCACTGAAGCTTTCTTT
NA	TRBJ2-7	NA	TRBV5-8	CASNPLGLLLEQYF	TGTGCCAGCAACCCACTGGGACTGCTACTGGAACAGTACTTC
NA	TRBJ2-1	TRBD2	TRBV4-3	CASSQDLAGGYNEQFF	TGCGCCAGCAGCCAAGATCTGGCGGGGGGCTACAATGAGCAGTTCTTC
once	TRBJ1-1	TRBD1	TRBV4-2	CASSQDRSGQGAGEAFF	TGTGCCAGCAGCCAAGATCGTTCGGGACAGGGGGCCGGTGAAGCTTTCTTT
few	TRBJ1-5	TRBD1	TRBV18	CASSPGQGSSVHF	TGTGCCAGCTCACCTGGACAGGGTAGTAGCGTGCATTTT
NA	TRBJ1-1	NA	TRBV19	CASRYAGESTEAFF	TGTGCCAGTAGGTACGCGGGAGAGAGCACTGAAGCTTTCTTT
NA	TRBJ1-5	TRBD1	TRBV28	CASSLIGQGHQPQHF	TGTGCCAGCAGTTTAATCGGACAGGGGCACCAGCCCCAGCATTTT
NA	TRBJ2-3	NA	TRBV15	CATSDERVDPTDTQYF	TGTGCCACCAGCGACGAGCGGGTAGATCCCACAGATACGCAGTATTTT
NA	TRBJ1-5	NA	TRBV18	CASSPAGEIQPQHF	TGTGCCAGCTCACCGGCGGGGGAGATCCAGCCCCAGCATTTT
few	TRBJ2-1	TRBD1	TRBV9	CASSPSGTGSYNEQFF	TGTGCCAGCAGCCCTTCCGGGACAGGGTCCTACAATGAGCAGTTCTTC
NA	TRBJ1-1	NA	TRBV29-1	CSVEVGRVANTEAFF	TGCAGCGTTGAAGTGGGCAGGGTGGCGAACACTGAAGCTTTCTTT
NA	TRBJ2-3	NA	TRBV29-1	CSVDIGNADTQYF	TGCAGCGTTGACATCGGGAACGCAGATACGCAGTATTTT
few	TRBJ2-3	NA	TRBV4-2	CASSQDPTNPSTDTQYF	TGTGCCAGCAGCCAAGATCCCACAAATCCAAGCACAGATACGCAGTATTTT
NA	TRBJ1-1	TRBD1	TRBV30	CAWSVFRAGGDWGTEAFF	TGTGCCTGGAGTGTATTTCGGGCAGGGGGCGACTGGGGCACTGAAGCTTTCTTT
once	TRBJ2-5	TRBD2	TRBV7-2	CASSRRLRGQETQYF	TGTGCCAGCAGCCGTCGGTTGCGGGGGCAAGAGACCCAGTACTTC
NA	TRBJ2-1	TRBD2	TRBV7-9	CSSSLEAGGPGEQFF	TGTTCCAGCAGCTTAGAAGCGGGAGGGCCCGGTGAGCAGTTCTTC
once	TRBJ2-5	TRBD1	TRBV5-1	CASSGRTGGETQYF	TGCGCCAGCAGCGGGAGGACAGGGGGAGAGACCCAGTACTTC
NA	TRBJ2-3	NA	TRBV27	CASRVRGGSLDTQYF	TGTGCCAGCAGGGTGCGGGGCGGGTCTCTAGATACGCAGTATTTT
NA	TRBJ1-5	NA	TRBV30	CAWSAETNGPQHF	TGTGCCTGGAGTGCAGAAACTAATGGGCCCCAGCATTTT
NA	TRBJ2-7	TRBD1	TRBV7-2	CASSPTGARAEQYF	TGTGCCAGCAGCCCGACAGGGGCCAGGGCCGAGCAGTACTTC
NA	TRBJ1-4	NA	TRBV6-6	CASSYSGAGGGEKLFF	TGTGCCAGCAGTTACTCAGGGGCGGGGGGCGGTGAAAAACTGTTTTTT
NA	TRBJ1-1	TRBD1	TRBV4-3	CASSQRLPAGQDIHKAFF	TGCGCCAGCAGCCAGAGACTCCCCGCGGGACAGGATATCCACAAAGCTTTCTTT
NA	TRBJ2-5	TRBD2	TRBV7-2	CASSLEGPSGGQETQYF	TGTGCCAGCAGCTTGGAGGGGCCTAGCGGGGGGCAAGAGACCCAGTACTTC
NA	TRBJ2-3	NA	TRBV6-6	CASRSTGRGWADTQYF	TGTGCCAGCAGGTCGACAGGGCGGGGTTGGGCAGATACGCAGTATTTT
NA	TRBJ2-7	NA	TRBV7-9	CASSSGTYEQYF	TGTGCCAGCAGCTCCGGGACCTACGAGCAGTACTTC
NA	TRBJ1-1	NA	TRBV28	CASQRTPGVGNTEAFF	TGTGCCAGCCAACGTACCCCAGGGGTCGGGAACACTGAAGCTTTCTTT
NA	TRBJ2-5	NA	TRBV9	CASSRTVQETQYF	TGTGCCAGTAGCAGGACAGTCCAAGAGACCCAGTACTTC
NA	TRBJ1-5	NA	TRBV6-5	CASSYRGNQPQHF	TGTGCCAGCAGTTACCGGGGTAATCAGCCCCAGCATTTT
once	TRBJ2-7	NA	TRBV7-8	CASSFDTLGTYEQYF	TGTGCCAGCAGCTTCGACACTCTCGGGACCTACGAGCAGTACTTC